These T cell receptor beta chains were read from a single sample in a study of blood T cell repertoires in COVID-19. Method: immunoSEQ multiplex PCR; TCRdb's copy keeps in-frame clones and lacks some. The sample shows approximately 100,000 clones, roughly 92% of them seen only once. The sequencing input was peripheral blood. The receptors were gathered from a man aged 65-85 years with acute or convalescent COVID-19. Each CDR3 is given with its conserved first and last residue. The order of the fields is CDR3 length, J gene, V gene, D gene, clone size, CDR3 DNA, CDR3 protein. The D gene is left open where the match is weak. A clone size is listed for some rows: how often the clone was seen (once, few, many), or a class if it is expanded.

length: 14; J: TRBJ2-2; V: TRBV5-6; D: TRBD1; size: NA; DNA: TGTGCCAGCAGCTATGGACAGGGGTCCGGGGAGCTGTTTTTT; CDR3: CASSYGQGSGELFF
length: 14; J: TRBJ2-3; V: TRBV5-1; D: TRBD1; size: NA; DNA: TGCGCCAGCACCGGGACAGGGAGGACAGATACGCAGTATTTT; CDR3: CASTGTGRTDTQYF
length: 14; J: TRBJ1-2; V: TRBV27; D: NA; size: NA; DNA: TGTGCCAGCAGTCGGACAGCTAATAACTATGGCTACACCTTC; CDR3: CASSRTANNYGYTF
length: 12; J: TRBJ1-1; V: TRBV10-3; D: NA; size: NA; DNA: TGTGCCATCAGTGCAGAGACAGGTGAAGCTTTCTTT; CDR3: CAISAETGEAFF
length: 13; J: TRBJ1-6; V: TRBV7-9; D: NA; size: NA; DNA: TGTGCCAGCAGCTCGTCAGGGTTTTCACCCCTCCACTTT; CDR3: CASSSSGFSPLHF
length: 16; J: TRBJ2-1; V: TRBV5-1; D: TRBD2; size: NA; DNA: TGCGCCAGCAGCTTGGCTAGCGGGAGTCTGAACAATGAGCAGTTCTTC; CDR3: CASSLASGSLNNEQFF
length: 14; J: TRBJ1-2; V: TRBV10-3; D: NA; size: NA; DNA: TGTGCCATCAGTGAGCAGGGGCTTCTGGAAGGCTACACCTTC; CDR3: CAISEQGLLEGYTF
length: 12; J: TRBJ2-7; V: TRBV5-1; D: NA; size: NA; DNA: TGCGCCAGCAGCTTGGGACTAAACGAGCAGTACTTC; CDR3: CASSLGLNEQYF
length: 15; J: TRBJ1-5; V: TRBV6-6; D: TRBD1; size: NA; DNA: TGTGCCAGCAGTCGTACTGACAGGGGGAATCAGCCCCAGCATTTT; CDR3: CASSRTDRGNQPQHF
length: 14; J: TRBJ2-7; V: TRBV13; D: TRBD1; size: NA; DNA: TGTGCCAGCAGCTCCGGGACAGTCTCCTACGAGCAGTACTTC; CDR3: CASSSGTVSYEQYF
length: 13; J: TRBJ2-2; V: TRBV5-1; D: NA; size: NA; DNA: TGCGCCAGCAAACCTCCAGACACCGGGGAGCTGTTTTTT; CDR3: CASKPPDTGELFF
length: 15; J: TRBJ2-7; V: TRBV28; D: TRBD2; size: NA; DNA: TGTGCCAGCGGCCCCGACGAGCGGGAGGCGACCGAGCAGTACTTC; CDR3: CASGPDEREATEQYF
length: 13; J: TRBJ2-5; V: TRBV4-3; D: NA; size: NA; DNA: TGCGCCAGCAGCTTAGAGGGCCAAGAGACCCAGTACTTC; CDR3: CASSLEGQETQYF
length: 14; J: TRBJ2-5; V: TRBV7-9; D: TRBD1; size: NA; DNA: TGTGCCAGCAGCTCGACAGGGGGCGAAGAGACCCAGTACTTC; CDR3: CASSSTGGEETQYF
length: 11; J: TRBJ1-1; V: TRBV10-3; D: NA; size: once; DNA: TGTGCCATCGGGAGGGTAGATGAAGCTTTCTTT; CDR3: CAIGRVDEAFF
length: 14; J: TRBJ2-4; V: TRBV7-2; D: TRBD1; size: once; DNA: TGTGCCAGCAGCTTAGACAGGGGCAAAAACATTCAGTACTTC; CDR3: CASSLDRGKNIQYF
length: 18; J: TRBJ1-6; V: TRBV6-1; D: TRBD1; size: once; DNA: TGTGCCAGCAGTGAAGAAAACAGGGGATCGGCCTATAATTCACCCCTCCACTTT; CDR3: CASSEENRGSAYNSPLHF
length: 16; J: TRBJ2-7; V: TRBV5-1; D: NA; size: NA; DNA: TGCGCCAGCAGCTTGAGCTTTGCGGGGTTAACCTACGAGCAGTACTTC; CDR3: CASSLSFAGLTYEQYF
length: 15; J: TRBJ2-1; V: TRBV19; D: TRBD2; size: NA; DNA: TGTGCCAGTAGACGTACTAGCGGGAGGGGTAATGAGCAGTTCTTC; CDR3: CASRRTSGRGNEQFF
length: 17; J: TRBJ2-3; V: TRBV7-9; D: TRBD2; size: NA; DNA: TGTGCCAGCAGCTCAGGTTGGACTAGCGGGGGCACAGATACGCAGTATTTT; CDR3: CASSSGWTSGGTDTQYF
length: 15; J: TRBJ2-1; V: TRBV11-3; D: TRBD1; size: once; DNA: TGTGCCAGCAGCTTCCGGGACAGCAGGTTCAATGAGCAGTTCTTC; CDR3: CASSFRDSRFNEQFF
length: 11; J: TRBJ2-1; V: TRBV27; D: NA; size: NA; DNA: TGTGCCAGCAGCCGGGGCAATGAGCAGTTCTTC; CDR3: CASSRGNEQFF
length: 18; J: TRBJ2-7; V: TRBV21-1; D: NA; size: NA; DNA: TGTGCCAGCAGCAAAGAAGGGGAAGGGAGTAGCGGGGGCTACGAGCAGTACTTC; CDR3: CASSKEGEGSSGGYEQYF
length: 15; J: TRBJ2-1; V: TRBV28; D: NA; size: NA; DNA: TGTGCCAGCAGTCCTTTAGCGGTCCCCTACAATGAGCAGTTCTTC; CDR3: CASSPLAVPYNEQFF
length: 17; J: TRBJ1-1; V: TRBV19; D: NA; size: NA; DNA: TGTGCCAGTAGTAAGGGTCCCGGTTCGACTACGTACACTGAAGCTTTCTTT; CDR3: CASSKGPGSTTYTEAFF
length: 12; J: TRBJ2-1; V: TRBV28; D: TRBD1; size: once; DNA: TGTGCCAGCACCCTACAGGGGTTGGAGCAGTTCTTC; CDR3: CASTLQGLEQFF
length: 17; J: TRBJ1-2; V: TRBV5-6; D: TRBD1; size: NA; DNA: TGTGCCAGCAGCTTGGCCGCTACAGGGGGACGAAACTATGGCTACACCTTC; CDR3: CASSLAATGGRNYGYTF
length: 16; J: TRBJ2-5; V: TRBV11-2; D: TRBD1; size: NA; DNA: TGTGCCAGCAGCCCCCCTAGACAGGGAATACAAGAGACCCAGTACTTC; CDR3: CASSPPRQGIQETQYF
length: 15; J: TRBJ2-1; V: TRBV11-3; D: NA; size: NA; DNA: TGTGCCAGCAGCTTGGATGGGACTTCCTACAATGAGCAGTTCTTC; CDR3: CASSLDGTSYNEQFF
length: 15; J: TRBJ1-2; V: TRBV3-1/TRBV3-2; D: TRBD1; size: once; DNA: TGTGCCAGCAGCCTCGGACAGGGTGGAAACTATGGCTACACCTTC; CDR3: CASSLGQGGNYGYTF
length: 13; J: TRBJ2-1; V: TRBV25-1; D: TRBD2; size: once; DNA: TGTGCCAGCAGACGGGAGGGGTACAATGAGCAGTTCTTC; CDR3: CASRREGYNEQFF
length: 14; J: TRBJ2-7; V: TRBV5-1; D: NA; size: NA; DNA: TGCGCCAGCGGGCTCGGTACAGGGACCTACGAGCAGTACTTC; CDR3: CASGLGTGTYEQYF
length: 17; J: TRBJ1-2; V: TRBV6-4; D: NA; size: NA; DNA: TGTGCCAGCAGTGACCCCCTCCGGGACAACCTGACCTATGGCTACACCTTC; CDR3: CASSDPLRDNLTYGYTF
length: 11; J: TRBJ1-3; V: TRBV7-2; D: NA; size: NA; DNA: TGTGCCAGCAGCCTTGGCAACACCATATATTTT; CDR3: CASSLGNTIYF
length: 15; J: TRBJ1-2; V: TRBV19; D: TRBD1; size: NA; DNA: TGTGCCAGTAGTACGGGACAGGGGAGGGGGCATGGCTACACCTTC; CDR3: CASSTGQGRGHGYTF
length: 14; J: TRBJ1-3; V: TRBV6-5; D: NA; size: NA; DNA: TGTGCCAGCAGTATACCGGGGGTCGGGAACACCATATATTTT; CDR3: CASSIPGVGNTIYF
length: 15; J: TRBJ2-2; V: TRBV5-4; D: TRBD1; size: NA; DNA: TGTGCCAGCAGCTTGAAACAGGGGGGCACCGGGGAGCTGTTTTTT; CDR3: CASSLKQGGTGELFF
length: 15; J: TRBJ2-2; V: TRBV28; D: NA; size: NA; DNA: TGTGCCAGCAGTTCCCTCGGGGAGACAACCGGGGAGCTGTTTTTT; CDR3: CASSSLGETTGELFF
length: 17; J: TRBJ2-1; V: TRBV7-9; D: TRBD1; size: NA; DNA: TGTGCCAGCAGCAGACAGACAGGGCGAAGCTCCTACAATGAGCAGTTCTTC; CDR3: CASSRQTGRSSYNEQFF
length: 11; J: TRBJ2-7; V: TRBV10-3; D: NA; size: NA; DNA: TGTGCCATCAGTGGTAATTACGAGCAGTACTTC; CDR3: CAISGNYEQYF
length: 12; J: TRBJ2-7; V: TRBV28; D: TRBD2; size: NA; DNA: TGTGCCAGTTGGGCGGGAGGTCGGGAGCAGTACTTC; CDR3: CASWAGGREQYF
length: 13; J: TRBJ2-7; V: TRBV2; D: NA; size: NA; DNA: TGTGCCAGCAGTGATGACTTCTCCTACGAGCAGTACTTC; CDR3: CASSDDFSYEQYF
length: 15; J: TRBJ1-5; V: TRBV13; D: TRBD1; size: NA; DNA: TGTGCCAGCAGCCGCTTGGGACAGGGCGATCAGCCCCAGCATTTT; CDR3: CASSRLGQGDQPQHF
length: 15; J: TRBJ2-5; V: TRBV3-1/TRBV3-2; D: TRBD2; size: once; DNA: TGTGCCAGCAGCCAACTAGCGGGAGTACAAGAGACCCAGTACTTC; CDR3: CASSQLAGVQETQYF
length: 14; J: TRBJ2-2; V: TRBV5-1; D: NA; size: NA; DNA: TGCGCCAGCAGTTATACGACGGGCACCGGGGAGCTGTTTTTT; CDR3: CASSYTTGTGELFF
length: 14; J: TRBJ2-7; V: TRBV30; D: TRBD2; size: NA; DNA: TGTGCCTGGACCGTCGGGGGGTACGGATACGAGCAGTACTTC; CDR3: CAWTVGGYGYEQYF
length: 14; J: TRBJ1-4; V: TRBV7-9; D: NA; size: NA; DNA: TGTGCCAGCAGCTTAGTCTCTACTAATGAAAAACTGTTTTTT; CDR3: CASSLVSTNEKLFF
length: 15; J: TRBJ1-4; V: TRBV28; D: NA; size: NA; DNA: TGTGCCAGCAGTTCCGCCGACACGAACCATGAAAAACTGTTTTTT; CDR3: CASSSADTNHEKLFF
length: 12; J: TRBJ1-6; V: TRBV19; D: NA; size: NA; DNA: TGTGCCAGTAGTATAGGAGGAGAGGCCCTCCACTTT; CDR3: CASSIGGEALHF
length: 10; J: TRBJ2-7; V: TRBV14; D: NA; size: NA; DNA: TGTGCCAGCTCAGCCTACGAGCAGTACTTC; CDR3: CASSAYEQYF
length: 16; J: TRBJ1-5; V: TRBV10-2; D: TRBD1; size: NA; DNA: TGCGCCAGCAGTGAGAATTGGGACAGGGGTAATCAGCCCCAGCATTTT; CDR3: CASSENWDRGNQPQHF
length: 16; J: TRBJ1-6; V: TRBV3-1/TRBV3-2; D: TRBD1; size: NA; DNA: TGTGCCAGCAGCCAGGAACGGGACAGGGTTAAGTCGGCCCTCCACTTT; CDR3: CASSQERDRVKSALHF